What follows is one T cell receptor beta chain and its context. There are 15 residues in the CDR3. The germline V gene has CDR1 SGHTA and CDR2 FQGNSA. V was shortened by 1 base and J by 4 bases, with 13 bases between the two germline ends. These data come from a study of T cell responses to AZD1222 COVID-19 vaccine. This table comes from immunoSEQ multiplex PCR, and its TCRdb copy is limited to in-frame clones, with some not included. Of 110,000 or so clones in the sample, around nine tenths are singletons; the top ten hold approximately 3.5%. The chain employs TRBV7-2 and TRBJ1-1; tentative D call: TRBD1 (6 bases). The clonotype originates from an adult who received the AZD1222 COVID-19 vaccine. The sequencing used peripheral blood, collected 28 days after the second AZD1222 dose. CDR3 DNA: TGTGCCAGCAGCTTAGATTGGGGGCCGGCCACTGAAGCTTTCTTT. It yields the protein CASSLDWGPATEAFF. The whole variable domain, filled in from reference TRBV7-2 and TRBJ1-1, reads GAGVSQSPSNKVTEKGKDVELRCDPISGHTALYWYRQSLGQGLEFLIYFQGNSAPDKSGLPSDRFSAERTGGSVSTLTIQRTQQEDSAVYLCASSLDWGPATEAFFGQGTRLTVV.